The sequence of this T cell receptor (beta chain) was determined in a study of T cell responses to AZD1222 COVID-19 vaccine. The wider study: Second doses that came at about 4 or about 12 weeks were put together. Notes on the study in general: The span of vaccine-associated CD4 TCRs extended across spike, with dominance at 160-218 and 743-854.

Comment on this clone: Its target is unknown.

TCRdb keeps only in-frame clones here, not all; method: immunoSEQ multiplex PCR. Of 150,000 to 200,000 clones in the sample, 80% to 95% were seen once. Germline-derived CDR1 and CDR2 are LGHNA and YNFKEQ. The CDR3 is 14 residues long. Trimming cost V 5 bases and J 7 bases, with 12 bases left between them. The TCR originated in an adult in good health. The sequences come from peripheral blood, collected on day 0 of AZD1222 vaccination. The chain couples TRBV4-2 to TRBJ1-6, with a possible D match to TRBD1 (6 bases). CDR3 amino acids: CASSIQGGNSPLHF. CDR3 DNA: TGTGCCAGCAGCATACAGGGTGGCAATTCACCCCTCCACTTT.